Shown below are 32 T cell receptor beta chains from a single sample sequenced in a study of cytomegalovirus exposure and HLA in healthy donors. A multiplex PCR was run with 60 Vbeta primers and 13 Jbeta primers. The assay was immunoSEQ multiplex PCR, and TCRdb's table has in-frame clones only and misses some. The table shows more than 90,000 clones, with approximately 70% occurring only once. Sequencing was performed on PBMCs. The receptors were gathered from a woman aged 25 to 45 in good health and CMV-seronegative.

The genes are TRBV5-4 and TRBJ2-1, with 10 bases identical to TRBD2. The length of the CDR3 is 16 residues. J was trimmed by 0 bases and V by 3 bases; bases with no gene match: 3. Germline CDR1 SGHNT, CDR2 YYREEE (reference sequence). In nucleotides, the CDR3 is TGTGCCAGCAGCTGGACTAGCGGAACCTCCTACAATGAGCAGTTCTTC. Its protein product is CASSWTSGTSYNEQFF.

J is TRBJ2-5 and V is TRBV10-2; 9 nucleotides match TRBD2. This CDR3 region has 14 residues. Per germline, CDR1 WSHSY and CDR2 SAAADI. V lost 1 base, J lost 5 bases, and 2 bases stayed unmatched. The CDR3 sequence: CASSELAGAETQYF. In DNA, the CDR3 is TGCGCCAGCAGTGAGTTAGCGGGAGCGGAGACCCAGTACTTC.

This chain joins TRBV6-5 and TRBJ1-1, with D possibly being TRBD1 (5 bases). The ends were cut back, 5 bases at V and 1 base at J, with 11 bases in the middle. Germline V CDR1 and CDR2: MNHEY, SVGAGI. The CDR3 covers 14 residues. CDR3 nucleotides: TGTGCCAGCAGTGCATCTCAGGGGAACACTGAAGCTTTCTTT. Its translation is CASSASQGNTEAFF.

The rearrangement links TRBV5-6 to TRBJ2-5; TRBD2 matches 8 bases. This CDR3 contains 14 residues. V shed 5 bases and J 5 bases; nucleotides not matched to a gene: 8. Germline CDR1 and CDR2: SGHDT and YYEEEE. The CDR3 is CASRLRGAGETQYF. In nucleotides, the CDR3 is TGTGCCAGCAGATTGCGGGGGGCGGGGGAGACCCAGTACTTC.

V usage is TRBV20-1 and J usage is TRBJ1-1; possibly TRBD1 for D (6 bases). The germline V gene has CDR1 DFQATT and CDR2 SNEGSKA (reference sequence). CDR3 size: 11 residues. The V gene lost 4 bases and the J gene lost 5 bases, with 8 bases spanning the gap. In DNA form, the CDR3 reads TGCAGTGCTAATCAGGGGACTGAAGCTTTCTTT. Translated, it gives CSANQGTEAFF.

The genes are TRBV6-6 and TRBJ2-3; 7 bases map to TRBD2. V lost 10 bases to trimming and J lost 3 bases; unmatched junction nucleotides: 13. The CDR3 runs to 15 residues. CDR1 and CDR2 (germline): MNHNY, SVGAGI (reference sequence). CDR3 sequence reads: CATREGAAGTDTQYF. DNA for the CDR3: TGTGCCACACGTGAAGGGGCAGCGGGGACAGATACGCAGTATTTT.

In its sample, this clone was seen a few times. The rearrangement uses TRBV7-2 and TRBJ1-1; maybe TRBD1 (6 bases). With 0 bases removed from V and 6 bases from J, the gap between germline ends came to 14 bases. Looked up from germline, CDR1 is SGHTA and CDR2 is FQGNSA. This CDR3 is 15 amino acids long. The CDR3 region is CASSLAGQGWSEAFF. The CDR3 bases are TGTGCCAGCAGCTTAGCCGGGCAGGGGTGGTCTGAAGCTTTCTTT.

The chain carries TRBV5-6 and TRBJ1-1, with 8 bases fitting TRBD1. V trimming: 0 bases; J trimming: 4 bases; junction bases outside the gene matches: 2. The germline V gene encodes CDR1 SGHDT and CDR2 YYEEEE. The CDR3 length is 14 residues. DNA of the CDR3: TGTGCCAGCAGCTTGGCAGGGGGCCTCACTGAAGCTTTCTTT. Translated, it gives CASSLAGGLTEAFF.

The V gene is TRBV6-1, the J gene TRBJ1-5, with TRBD1 as a possible D gene (6 bases). The CDR3 covers 14 residues. Germline CDR1 and CDR2: MNHNS and SASEGT. Trimming pared 4 bases from V and 3 bases from J, leaving 10 bases between. DNA for the CDR3: TGTGCCAGCAGTGGGGACACTAACAATCAGCCCCAGCATTTT. Its protein product is CASSGDTNNQPQHF.

This clone was found once. The chain links TRBV27 to TRBJ1-5, with D unclear. V dropped 2 bases and J dropped 6 bases, with 11 bases sitting between them. The V gene's germline CDR1 is MNHEY and CDR2 SMNVEV (reference sequence). The CDR3 consists of 14 residues. CDR3 in amino acids: CASSLIGGGQPQHF. DNA of the CDR3: TGTGCCAGCAGTTTAATAGGAGGAGGTCAGCCCCAGCATTTT.

V is TRBV5-1 and J is TRBJ2-3; TRBD2 matches at 10 bases. V shed 2 bases and J 3 bases; nucleotides not matched to a gene: 3. The CDR3 extends over 15 amino acids. Per germline, CDR1 SGHRS and CDR2 YFSETQ. CDR3 loop: CASSLLAGQTDTQYF. The DNA of the CDR3 is TGCGCCAGCAGCTTACTAGCGGGGCAGACAGATACGCAGTATTTT.

The genes are TRBV6-5 and TRBJ1-6, with D unresolved. The CDR3 loop spans 15 amino acids. CDR1 MNHEY and CDR2 SVGAGI come from the germline V gene. Deletions cut 0 bases from V and 6 bases from J, with 9 bases between. The CDR3 sequence is CASSYSTGINSPLHF. The CDR3 nucleotides read TGTGCCAGCAGTTACTCGACCGGGATTAATTCACCCCTCCACTTT.

The sample holds a few counts of this clone. This chain links TRBV7-2 with TRBJ2-7, with 7 bases identical to TRBD1. Trimming removed 5 bases from V and 5 bases from J; junction bases left unmatched: 9. Looked up from germline, CDR1 is SGHTA and CDR2 is FQGNSA. The CDR3 spans 14 residues. The CDR3 DNA sequence: TGTGCCAGCAGCGCTCGACAGGGTCGCGACGAGCAGTACTTC. Translated, it gives CASSARQGRDEQYF.

This clone was detected once. V is TRBV27 and J is TRBJ2-7; TRBD2 matches at 13 bases. Trimming took 5 bases from V and 2 from J; bases not matched to a gene: 3. CDR1 is MNHEY, CDR2 SMNVEV, per germline (reference sequence). This CDR3 has 15 residues. The CDR3 protein is CASSPGLAGTYEQYF. The CDR3, as DNA: TGTGCCAGCAGTCCGGGACTAGCGGGGACCTACGAGCAGTACTTC.

The rearrangement joins TRBV4-2 to TRBJ1-1; 10 nucleotides match TRBD1. The germline CDR1 and CDR2 sequences are LGHNA and YNFKEQ. V was clipped by 0 bases and J by 3 bases; unmatched bases: 7. The CDR3 has 17 residues. The CDR3 spells CASSQDPGTGVDTEAFF. The CDR3 DNA is TGTGCCAGCAGCCAAGATCCCGGGACAGGGGTGGACACTGAAGCTTTCTTT.

Remarks on this clone: Relative to the germline gene, one junction end is altered; a read error may explain this. The CDR3 DNA reads TGTGCCAGCAATCTGGGCCCGGTTGGAAACGCCATATATTTT. As protein: CASNLGPVGNAIYF. The chain joins TRBV2 to TRBJ1-3; no reliable D call. The germline V gene encodes CDR1 SNHLY and CDR2 FYNNEI. The CDR3 is made up of 14 amino acids.

The chain joins TRBV5-6 to TRBJ1-1; 7 nucleotides line up with TRBD1. Germline CDR1 and CDR2: SGHDT and YYEEEE. V gave up 4 bases and J gave up 11 bases; unmatched junction bases: 11. CDR3 size: 13 residues. In DNA, the CDR3 is TGTGCCAGCAGCCCGATCAGGGGGTGGTCGGCTTTCTTT. Amino acids: CASSPIRGWSAFF.

V is TRBV7-9 and J is TRBJ2-7; 10 bases match TRBD2. Germline assignment: CDR1 SEHNR and CDR2 FQNEAQ (reference sequence). The CDR3 consists of 14 residues. Trimming at V came to 4 bases and at J to 6 bases, leaving 6 bases not matched to a gene. CDR3 in amino acids: CASSSRLAGREQYF. Written as DNA, the CDR3 is TGTGCCAGCAGCTCTCGACTAGCGGGTCGCGAGCAGTACTTC.

The gene calls are TRBV4-3 and TRBJ1-2, with 7 bases lining up with TRBD1. CDR3 size: 15 residues. Germline V gives CDR1 LGHNA, CDR2 YSLEER. V lost 0 bases and J lost 4; bases outside the gene matches: 5. CDR3 region: CASSQDRGGPYGYTF. The CDR3 coding sequence is TGCGCCAGCAGCCAAGATCGAGGGGGCCCCTATGGCTACACCTTC.

The sample holds a few counts of this clone. This sequence joins TRBV10-3 and TRBJ1-1, with 8 positions matching TRBD1. The ends lost 3 bases at V and 1 base at J; junction bases unmatched: 4. The CDR3 sequence is 15 residues long. CDR1 and CDR2 (germline): ENHRY, SYGVKD. The CDR3 reads CAISEPDRGNTEAFF. CDR3 in DNA: TGTGCCATCAGTGAACCCGACAGGGGGAACACTGAAGCTTTCTTT.

As regards this clone: Other nucleotide sequences in the sample specify the same CDR3. The chain recombines TRBV5-1 with TRBJ2-5; 7 bases are shared with TRBD1. The CDR3 is 15 amino acids. The germline V gene has CDR1 SGHRS and CDR2 YFSETQ. Trimming took 1 base from V and 4 from J; bases not matched to a gene: 7. The DNA for the CDR3 is TGCGCCAGCAGCTTGTCAGGGGGATTGGGAGAGACCCAGTACTTC. This sequence encodes CASSLSGGLGETQYF.

The chain joins TRBV2 to TRBJ1-2, with 9 nucleotides matching TRBD1. Germline V gene sequence: CDR1 SNHLY, CDR2 FYNNEI. This CDR3 contains 15 residues. The J segment lost 8 bases and the V segment lost 4 bases, leaving 11 bases of the junction unmatched. The CDR3 region is CASSATGTGSGGYTF. In DNA, the CDR3 is TGTGCCAGCAGTGCTACTGGGACAGGGTCAGGAGGCTACACCTTC.

This clone is a singleton in its sample. The rearrangement joins TRBV6-5 to TRBJ1-1; 11 positions match TRBD1. Germline CDR1 is MNHEY and CDR2 is SVGAGI. Unmatched junction bases numbered 3, after V lost 6 bases and J lost 0 bases. This CDR3 is built from 15 residues. The CDR3 DNA is TGTGCCAGCAGGGGGACAGGGGGGATGAACACTGAAGCTTTCTTT. It is translated as CASRGTGGMNTEAFF.

The CDR3 DNA reads TGTGCCTGGACCTACGCCGGGACCTATAATTCACCCCTCCACTTT. Its protein is CAWTYAGTYNSPLHF. This chain uses TRBV30 with TRBJ1-6; D gene ambiguous. Germline V gene data show CDR1 as GTSNPN and CDR2 as SVGIG (reference sequence). The CDR3 contains 15 residues. V was shortened by 4 bases and J by 2 bases, with 12 bases between the two germline ends.

The J gene is TRBJ2-1, the V gene TRBV6-4, with TRBD2 matching 10 bases. This CDR3 region has 16 residues. CDR1 is MRHNA, CDR2 SNTAGT, per germline. Losses at the gene ends were 2 bases for V and 6 bases for J; bases not matched to a gene: 7. The CDR3 region has the DNA TGTGCCAGCAGTGACGGGGATAGCGGGGGGTTCAATGAGCAGTTCTTC. Translated: CASSDGDSGGFNEQFF.

The chain recombines TRBV5-1 with TRBJ1-2, with D maybe TRBD1 (5 bases). The CDR3 totals 13 residues. V was pared by 1 base and J by 10 bases, with 14 bases between. The germline gives CDR1 SGHRS, CDR2 YFSETQ. The CDR3 region has the DNA TGCGCCAGCAGCTTGTGGGGGGACCGACCCTACACCTTC. This gives the protein CASSLWGDRPYTF.

This sequence joins TRBV7-8 and TRBJ2-7; possible D gene TRBD1, 5 bases. The germline V gene encodes CDR1 SGHVS and CDR2 FQNEAQ. This CDR3 spans 15 amino acids. Trimming took 6 bases from V and 0 from J, leaving 15 bases between them. The CDR3 coding sequence is TGTGCCAGCAGTGAAAGGACATTGAGCTCCTACGAGCAGTACTTC. Protein sequence: CASSERTLSSYEQYF.

This chain connects TRBV5-8 to TRBJ2-7, with D possibly being TRBD2 (5 bases). The germline gives CDR1 SGHTS, CDR2 YDEGEE. V shed 5 bases and J shed 12 bases, with 15 bases lying between them. The CDR3 totals 11 residues. The CDR3 is CASSYDRERYF. In DNA form, the CDR3 reads TGTGCCAGCAGTTATGACCGGGAAAGGTACTTC.

This clone was seen a handful of times. In DNA form, the CDR3 reads TGCAGCGTTCAGTCCTACAATGAGCAGTTCTTC. This translates into CSVQSYNEQFF. The rearrangement uses TRBV29-1 and TRBJ2-1, with unresolved D. The V gene's germline CDR1 is SQVTM and CDR2 ANQGSEA. Between the trimmed V and J ends, which lost 5 bases and 1 base, there was a span of 3 bases. This CDR3 has 11 residues.

The chain links TRBV4-1 to TRBJ1-1, with D tentatively TRBD1 (5 bases). This CDR3 region has 15 residues. The ends were cut back, 4 bases at V and 1 base at J, with 13 bases in the middle. Germline values: CDR1 MGHRA, CDR2 YSYEKL. The CDR3 sequence is CASSLMTGGNTEAFF. CDR3 nucleotides: TGCGCCAGCAGCCTCATGACCGGGGGGAACACTGAAGCTTTCTTT.

The genes are TRBV30 and TRBJ2-6; TRBD1 matches at 9 bases. Germline assignment: CDR1 GTSNPN and CDR2 SVGIG (reference sequence). Trimming cost V 8 bases and J 2 bases; bases outside gene matches: 7. This CDR3 region has 15 residues. For the CDR3, the DNA is TGTGCCCGACACAGGGGGCGGACTGGGGCCAACGTCCTGACTTTC. As protein: CARHRGRTGANVLTF.

This clone came up once. The sample has other DNA sequences that encode this CDR3 too. The chain joins TRBV11-2 to TRBJ1-1; possible D gene TRBD1, 6 bases. The ends were cut back, 4 bases at V and 5 bases at J, with 11 bases in the middle. Germline loops: CDR1 SGHAT, CDR2 FQNNGV. CDR3 size: 13 residues. CDR3 coding DNA: TGTGCCAGCAGCTCACAGGGTGGGACTGAAGCTTTCTTT. Translation gives CASSSQGGTEAFF.